The clone carrying this T cell receptor (beta chain) was picked up a small number of times. No antigen is known for it. The V end was cut by 9 bases, the J end by 4 bases, with 15 bases between. This CDR3 is 14 amino acids long. CDR1 and CDR2 (germline): MDHEN, SYDVKM. TCR beta CDR3 region amplification was performed from RNA transcripts. The TCR CDR3 was amplified in a first-round RT-PCR using the HTBI primer set. TCRdb called the multiplex PCR reads again in MiXCR, with one record for every CDR3 protein. Of a few hundred thousand distinct CDR3 sequences listed, 40% to 50% are singletons. This sample was included in a study of T cells in Graves' hyperthyroidism and ophthalmopathy. Findings and caveats of the study: In the analysis, a 13 V-J model separated ophthalmopathy from stable hyperthyroidism. Prediction of ophthalmopathy progression came a median approximately 6.5 months pre-onset. Blood held most thyroid clonotypes expanded above 0.001 frequency.

Diagnosis rested on symptoms, serum thyroxine and TRAb, thyroid ultrasound, and orbital computed tomography. The chain employs TRBV28 and TRBJ2-2; D possibly corresponds to TRBD1 (5 bases). The sample comprised peripheral blood or thyroid tissue (not recorded which). This TCR derives from an adult woman with Graves' disease, either hyperthyroidism or ophthalmopathy (not recorded which). The CDR3 here is CASQPLGLTGELFF. The CDR3 nucleotides read TGTGCCAGTCAACCTTTGGGGCTCACCGGGGAGCTGTTTTTT.